This T cell receptor (beta chain) emerged from a study of identical twins. Study-level results: Twin-shared out-of-frame alpha sequences showed excess low generation probability. The more abundant beta clonotypes in cord blood had fewer insertions, and memory repertoires did not show this. Instead of following the same donors, the conclusions were based on cross-sectional statistical analysis.

This clonotype was seen repeatedly, ten times or more. Its target is not known. Between the trimmed V and J ends, which lost 3 bases and 2 bases, there was a span of 10 bases. The V gene's germline CDR1 is SGHRS and CDR2 YFSETQ. There are 14 residues in the CDR3. A universal primer site was added by template switching, and unique molecular identifiers were carried by the cDNA. TCRdb re-derived calls from the 5' RACE reads in MiXCR, one entry per CDR3 protein. The sample includes around 340,000 distinct CDR3 sequences, approximately 8.7% of them seen just once. Input material: naive T cells sorted from blood. This chain joins TRBV5-1 and TRBJ2-3, with unresolved D. The receptor's source is a woman aged 50 to 60 in good health. CDR3 nucleotides: TGCGCCAGCAGCTGGTGGCGGTTCACAGATACGCAGTATTTT. It specifies CASSWWRFTDTQYF.